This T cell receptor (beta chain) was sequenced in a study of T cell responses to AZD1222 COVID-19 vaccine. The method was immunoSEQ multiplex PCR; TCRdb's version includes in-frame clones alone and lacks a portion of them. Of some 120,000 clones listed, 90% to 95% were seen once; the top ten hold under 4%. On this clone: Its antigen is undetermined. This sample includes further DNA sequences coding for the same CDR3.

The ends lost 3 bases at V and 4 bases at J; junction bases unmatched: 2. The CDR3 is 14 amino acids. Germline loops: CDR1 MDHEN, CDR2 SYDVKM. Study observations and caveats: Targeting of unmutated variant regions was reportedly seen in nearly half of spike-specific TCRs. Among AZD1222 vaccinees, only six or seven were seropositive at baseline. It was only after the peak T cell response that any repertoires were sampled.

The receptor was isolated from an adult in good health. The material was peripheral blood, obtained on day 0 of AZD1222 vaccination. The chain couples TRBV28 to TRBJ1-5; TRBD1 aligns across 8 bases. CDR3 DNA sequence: TGTGCCAGCAGTTTGGACAGGGAGAATCAGCCCCAGCATTTT. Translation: CASSLDRENQPQHF.